The 16 T cell receptor beta chains in this list originate from one sample, sequenced in a study of control samples from healthy donors and cancer patients. The protocol was immunoSEQ multiplex PCR, while the TCRdb copy is restricted to in-frame clones and leaves out a portion. Found here are 170,000 or so clones, about nine tenths of them singletons; the top ten hold just over 2%. Material: blood. These receptors originate from a woman in her forties in good health.

This clone was counted a single time. The genes are TRBV7-8 and TRBJ2-3, with 15 bases lining up with TRBD2. The length of the CDR3 is 21 residues. Trimming took 0 bases from V and 7 from J; bases not matched to a gene: 17. In germline, CDR1 is SGHVS, CDR2 FQNEAQ. DNA for the CDR3: TGTGCCAGCAGCTTAGCCTCAATCCTCGGACTAGCGGGGGGGGTGCGGAATACGCAGTATTTT. Residues: CASSLASILGLAGGVRNTQYF.

The chain links TRBV6-2 or TRBV6-3 to TRBJ2-5; TRBD2 aligns across 9 bases. In germline, CDR1 is MNHEY, CDR2 SVGEGT. This CDR3 is 15 amino acids long. Germline trimming cut 5 bases from V and 7 bases from J; bases unmatched to any gene: 11. The CDR3 DNA reads TGTGCCAGCAGTCGAGGGACTAGCCAAGGGGGGACCCAGTACTTC. It specifies CASSRGTSQGGTQYF.

The gene calls are TRBV2 and TRBJ1-4, with D unresolved. CDR1 and CDR2 (germline): SNHLY, FYNNEI. This CDR3 comprises 13 residues. Trimming left V 11 bases short and J 3 bases short, with 13 bases between. The CDR3 loop is CAGRIPPNEKLFF. Here the CDR3 DNA reads TGTGCCGGAAGAATACCCCCTAATGAAAAACTGTTTTTT.

The chain combines TRBV27 with TRBJ2-3; 8 nucleotides line up with TRBD2. CDR1 is MNHEY and CDR2 is SMNVEV in the germline V gene (reference sequence). The CDR3 loop spans 18 amino acids. V lost 3 bases, J lost 2 bases, and 13 bases stayed unmatched. The CDR3 here is CASSLGESRGGYTDTQYF. In nucleotides, the CDR3 is TGTGCCAGCAGTTTGGGGGAGTCACGGGGGGGCTACACAGATACGCAGTATTTT.

This chain links TRBV5-1 with TRBJ2-2; maybe TRBD2 (7 bases). Looked up from germline, CDR1 is SGHRS and CDR2 is YFSETQ. The V and J ends lost 4 bases and 4 bases respectively, with 14 bases between them. The CDR3 consists of 15 residues. Written as DNA, the CDR3 is TGCGCCAGCAGCCGCCTAGGGGGGGCCACCGGGGAGCTGTTTTTT. Translated, it gives CASSRLGGATGELFF.

V gene TRBV13 combines with J gene TRBJ2-5, with 8 bases fitting TRBD1. V lost 5 bases to trimming and J lost 0 bases; unmatched junction nucleotides: 5. The CDR3 contains 15 residues. Germline values: CDR1 PRHDT, CDR2 FYEKMQ (reference sequence). The CDR3 nucleotides are TGTGCCAGCAGCAATACAGGGGGTTACCAAGAGACCCAGTACTTC. Translated: CASSNTGGYQETQYF.

The chain joins TRBV25-1 to TRBJ1-1, with TRBD1 as a possible D gene (5 bases). Trimming took off 4 bases at V and 0 bases at J, with 15 bases between the two ends. Germline lookup yields CDR1 MGHDK and CDR2 SYGVNS. This CDR3 comprises 16 residues. The CDR3 DNA reads TGTGCCAGCAGTGCGGGAGGGTGGGGGATGAACACTGAAGCTTTCTTT. The encoded protein is CASSAGGWGMNTEAFF.

This clone was detected only once. This chain joins TRBV7-6 and TRBJ2-2; maybe TRBD1 (6 bases). In germline, CDR1 is SGHVS, CDR2 FNYEAQ. There are 16 residues in the CDR3. Deletions cut 6 bases from V and 5 bases from J, with 19 bases between. Here the CDR3 DNA reads TGTGCCAGCAGATTTGGGGACACCCATGGGACCGGGGAGCTGTTTTTT. Amino acids: CASRFGDTHGTGELFF.

J is TRBJ2-3 and V is TRBV18, with 8 bases matching TRBD1. V shed 3 bases and J 0 bases; nucleotides not matched to a gene: 8. Germline CDR1 and CDR2: KGHSH and LQKENI. This CDR3 comprises 17 residues. This CDR3 reads CASSPPGTGLSTDTQYF. The CDR3 coding sequence is TGTGCCAGCTCACCCCCCGGGACAGGCCTAAGCACAGATACGCAGTATTTT.

V gene TRBV6-2 or TRBV6-3 combines with J gene TRBJ1-4; D may be TRBD1 (6 bases). The CDR3 spans 14 residues. V lost 0 bases and J 4 bases, leaving 6 bases between the germline ends. In germline, CDR1 is MNHEY, CDR2 SVGEGT. CDR3 loop: CASSYSRGNEKLFF. In nucleotides, the CDR3 is TGTGCCAGCAGTTACTCCAGGGGTAATGAAAAACTGTTTTTT.

The CDR3 region has the DNA TGTGCCAGCAGCCAAGTTGGTAGGCAGGATACGCAGTATTTT. This codes for CASSQVGRQDTQYF. The chain joins TRBV4-2 to TRBJ2-3; no reliable D call. Between the trimmed V and J ends, which lost 1 base and 6 bases, there was a span of 11 bases. CDR1 and CDR2 (germline): LGHNA, YNFKEQ. The CDR3 extends over 14 amino acids.

V usage is TRBV15 and J usage is TRBJ2-1, with D maybe TRBD2 (7 bases). Trimming pared 8 bases from V and 1 base from J, leaving 12 bases between. The CDR3 has 14 residues. CDR1 and CDR2 (germline): LNHNV, YYDKDF (reference sequence). CDR3 nucleotides: TGTGCCACCCGAGGGGGGGGGTCCTACAATGAGCAGTTCTTC. Its translation is CATRGGGSYNEQFF.

The rearrangement links TRBV6-1 to TRBJ2-1; 10 bases line up with TRBD2. Germline V lookup: CDR1 MNHNS, CDR2 SASEGT. After removal of 3 bases from V and 9 bases from J, the junction contained 2 bases not matched to a gene. This CDR3 has 13 amino acids. CDR3 loop: CASSDSGGTEQFF. The CDR3 nucleotides are TGTGCCAGCAGTGATAGCGGGGGGACTGAGCAGTTCTTC.

A few counts support this clone. The V call is TRBV11-3, the J call TRBJ1-3; TRBD1 matches 7 bases. Losses at the gene ends were 5 bases for V and 4 bases for J; bases not matched to a gene: 2. The CDR3 is 13 amino acids. Germline CDR1 SGHNT, CDR2 YENEEA. The CDR3 bases are TGTGCCAGCAGCACGGGACAGGGAAACACCATATATTTT. Amino acid sequence: CASSTGQGNTIYF.

The rearrangement links TRBV7-8 to TRBJ2-7; D not resolved. Per germline, CDR1 SGHVS and CDR2 FQNEAQ. The CDR3 contains 15 residues. Trimming pared 2 bases from V and 5 bases from J, leaving 16 bases between. The CDR3 coding sequence is TGTGCCAGCAGCTTACGCCAGACGATCCTCGACGAGCAGTACTTC. Translated, it gives CASSLRQTILDEQYF. The full variable domain, completed using reference TRBV7-8 and TRBJ2-7, is GAGVSQSPRYKVAKRGQDVALRCDPISGHVSLFWYQQALGQGPEFLTYFQNEAQLDKSGLPSDRFFAERPEGSVSTLKIQRTQQEDSAVYLCASSLRQTILDEQYFGPGTRLTVT.

The chain employs TRBV27 and TRBJ2-1; TRBD2 agrees at 7 bases. The CDR3 has 14 residues. Losses at the gene ends were 2 bases for V and 9 bases for J; bases not matched to a gene: 7. From germline, CDR1 is MNHEY and CDR2 SMNVEV (reference sequence). The CDR3 DNA reads TGTGCCAGCAGTTTAAAGTCCGCTAGCGGTGAGCAGTTCTTC. Amino acid sequence: CASSLKSASGEQFF.